The 9 T cell receptor beta chains below all came from one sample that was sequenced in a study of a mutant IDH1 vaccine in newly diagnosed glioma. Clones were sequenced by immunoSEQ multiplex PCR, and TCRdb holds only the in-frame ones, with some missing. The sample has 60,000 or so clones, 70% to 90% seen once. No antigen has been assigned to these receptors. Specified time point: week 5, during vaccination. The study gave 300 ug of mutant IDH1 20-mer peptide per vaccine dose, with topical imiquimod. Sequenced here: PBMCs, sampled from a glioma patient whose treatment included an IDH1 peptide vaccine. These receptors were taken from a woman between 35 and 50 years old with glioma.

The chain couples TRBV2 to TRBJ1-1; no reliable D call. Germline values: CDR1 SNHLY, CDR2 FYNNEI. This CDR3 comprises 13 residues. Trimming removed 6 bases at V and 1 base at J, with 9 bases between. The CDR3 DNA reads TGTGCCAGCAGGCCGAGGAGGAACACTGAAGCTTTCTTT. Translated, it gives CASRPRRNTEAFF.

The chain is built from TRBV18 and TRBJ1-5, with D perhaps matching TRBD1 (6 bases). This CDR3 comprises 16 residues. V lost 4 bases and J lost 3, with 16 bases in between. Germline V CDR1 and CDR2: KGHSH, LQKENI. CDR3: CASSLQDSLLNQPQHF. The CDR3 DNA reads TGTGCCAGCTCACTACAGGACAGCCTACTCAATCAGCCCCAGCATTTT.

The chain is built from TRBV2 and TRBJ2-7, with TRBD2 matching over 10 bases. CDR3 size: 15 residues. The V segment lost 2 bases and the J segment 4 bases; nucleotides outside the gene matches: 5. From germline, CDR1 is SNHLY and CDR2 FYNNEI. The CDR3 region has the DNA TGTGCCAGCAGTGAATTAGCGGGAGGATCTTACGAGCAGTACTTC. Protein: CASSELAGGSYEQYF.

V and J are TRBV4-3 and TRBJ2-2; D uncertain. The germline V gene has CDR1 LGHNA and CDR2 YSLEER. Trimming pared 2 bases from V and 7 bases from J, leaving 8 bases between. CDR3 length: 13 residues. CDR3: CASSQQDVGELFF. CDR3 sequence (DNA): TGCGCCAGCAGCCAACAGGACGTCGGGGAGCTGTTTTTT.

The chain is built from TRBV6-4 and TRBJ1-2; the D gene is possibly TRBD1 (6 bases). V was pared by 9 bases and J by 2 bases, with 16 bases between. The CDR3 has 14 residues. Per the germline V gene, CDR1 is MRHNA and CDR2 is SNTAGT. CDR3 loop: CARPIAGGNYGYTF. The CDR3 DNA follows: TGTGCCAGGCCTATAGCGGGGGGCAACTATGGCTACACCTTC.

J is TRBJ1-6 and V is TRBV25-1; 7 bases match TRBD1. Germline assignment: CDR1 MGHDK and CDR2 SYGVNS. The CDR3 sequence is 14 residues long. J was trimmed by 6 bases and V by 6 bases; bases with no gene match: 5. CDR3 protein: CASSSGTANSPLHF. The CDR3, as DNA: TGTGCCAGCAGCTCCGGGACAGCTAATTCACCCCTCCACTTT.

The chain has TRBV12-5 and TRBJ2-4; D gene ambiguous. Germline CDR1 is LGHNT and CDR2 is FRNRAP. The CDR3 runs to 18 residues. Between the trimmed V and J ends, which lost 3 bases and 0 bases, there was a span of 18 bases. In DNA, the CDR3 is TGTGCTAGTGGTTTCGGCGGATCCGCCGAACTAGCCAAAAACATTCAGTACTTC. It specifies CASGFGGSAELAKNIQYF.

V usage is TRBV4-3 and J usage is TRBJ2-5; a weak D match, TRBD2 (6 bases). The CDR3 is 16 amino acids. Between the trimmed V and J ends, which lost 1 base and 4 bases, there was a span of 16 bases. Germline-derived CDR1 and CDR2 are LGHNA and YSLEER. DNA for the CDR3: TGCGCCAGCAGCCAAGGGTCCTGGTGGCGGGGAGAGACCCAGTACTTC. Its translation: CASSQGSWWRGETQYF.

The chain is built from TRBV5-1 and TRBJ2-5, with 9 positions matching TRBD2. There are 15 residues in the CDR3. Germline V gene data show CDR1 as SGHRS and CDR2 as YFSETQ. Losses at the gene ends were 1 base for V and 5 bases for J; bases not matched to a gene: 6. The CDR3 reads CASSLQAGGRETQYF. CDR3 sequence (DNA): TGCGCCAGCAGCTTGCAAGCGGGGGGTAGGGAGACCCAGTACTTC. Filled out from reference TRBV5-1 and TRBJ2-5, the complete variable domain reads KAGVTQTPRYLIKTRGQQVTLSCSPISGHRSVSWYQQTPGQGLQFLFEYFSETQRNKGNFPGRFSGRQFSNSRSEMNVSTLELGDSALYLCASSLQAGGRETQYFGPGTRLLVL.